The sequence of this TCR beta chain was determined in a study of blood T cell repertoires in COVID-19. Study background: Collection of acute and convalescent COVID-19 samples took place in the United States, Italy and Spain. T cells, B-cell-depleted T cells, or PBMCs provided the cDNA or gDNA that served as material.

Authors' data handling: Nucleated cell number was recorded as an estimate derived from reference gene primer amplification. Measured with immunoSEQ multiplex PCR; TCRdb has only the in-frame clones, and not every one. V and J calls and clone size are copied from that table; D and trimming were computed from the DNA. The data contain approximately 190,000 clones, under 90% of them singletons. The length of the CDR3 is 13 residues. The chain has TRBV21-1 and TRBJ1-1. TRBV21-1 is deemed a pseudogene. The sequencing input was peripheral blood. This sequence was found in a man in his thirties or forties with active or convalescent COVID-19. CDR3 nucleotides: TGTGCCTCGAGGGGGGGGAAGAACACTGAAGCTTTCTTT. It is translated as CASRGGKNTEAFF.